The clone carrying this T cell receptor beta chain has only one observation. Its matching antigen is unknown. This entry is derived from a study of OX40 agonist ivuxolimab in advanced cancers. The overall study: The dose-escalation cohort was roughly 84% male, with a mean age of around 60 years, ranging roughly 20 to 80.

Measured with immunoSEQ multiplex PCR; TCRdb has only the in-frame clones, and not every one. The sample includes tens of thousands of clones, about 86% of them seen just once. The cohort excluded patients with autoimmune disease history or systemic immunosuppression. Germline-derived CDR1 and CDR2 are LNHDA and SQIVND (reference sequence). The CDR3 loop spans 15 amino acids. Trimming cost V 1 base and J 1 base; bases outside gene matches: 0. Study observations and caveats: Researchers report that CD8+ T cells had, on average, more expanded clones than CD4+.

The chain carries TRBV19 and TRBJ2-3; 9 nucleotides agree with TRBD2. Sample: CD4+ or CD8+ T cells sorted from blood, taken in a trial of the OX40 agonist ivuxolimab. The TCR was taken from an adult with an advanced solid tumor such as melanoma, head and neck, liver or kidney cancer. The chain's CDR3 is CASSIVAGGTDTQYF. The CDR3 DNA sequence: TGTGCCAGTAGTATAGTAGCGGGGGGCACAGATACGCAGTATTTT.